The sequence of this TCR beta chain was determined in a study of blood T cell repertoires in COVID-19. Study context: Samples came from the United States, Italy and Spain, spanning acute and convalescent COVID-19. Sources were T cells, B-cell-depleted T cells, or PBMCs; the material itself was cDNA or gDNA.

Germline CDR1 is SGHTS and CDR2 is YDEGEE. The CDR3 contains 15 residues. V shed 4 bases, J shed 3 bases, and the junction held 7 bases outside the gene matches. Per the original data handling: Nucleated cell counts were estimated from reference gene primer amplification. The assay was immunoSEQ multiplex PCR, and TCRdb's table has in-frame clones only and misses some. D and trimming come from the DNA, and the V and J calls and clone size come from that table. The table records a few hundred thousand clones, around 82% of them present only once. This receptor was obtained from a woman in her 70s with acute or convalescent COVID-19. Source material: peripheral blood. This sequence joins TRBV5-8 and TRBJ1-5; TRBD1 matches 7 bases. CDR3 coding DNA: TGTGCCAGCAGCGGAGGACAGGTAATCAATCAGCCCCAGCATTTT. Translating it yields CASSGGQVINQPQHF.